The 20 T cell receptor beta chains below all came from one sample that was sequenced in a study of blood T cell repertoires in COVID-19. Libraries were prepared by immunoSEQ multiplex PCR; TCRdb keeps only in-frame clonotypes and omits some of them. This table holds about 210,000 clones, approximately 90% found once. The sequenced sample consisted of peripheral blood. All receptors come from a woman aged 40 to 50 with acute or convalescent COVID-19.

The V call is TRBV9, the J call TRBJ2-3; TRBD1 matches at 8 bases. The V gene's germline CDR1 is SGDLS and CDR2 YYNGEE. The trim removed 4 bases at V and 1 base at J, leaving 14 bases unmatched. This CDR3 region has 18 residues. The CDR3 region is CASSIGQGALHGTDTQYF. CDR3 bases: TGTGCCAGCAGCATAGGGCAGGGGGCTTTACATGGCACAGATACGCAGTATTTT.

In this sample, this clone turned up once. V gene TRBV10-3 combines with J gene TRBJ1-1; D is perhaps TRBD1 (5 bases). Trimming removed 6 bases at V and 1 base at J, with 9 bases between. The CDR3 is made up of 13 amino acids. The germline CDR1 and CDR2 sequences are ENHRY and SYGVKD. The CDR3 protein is CAIRGTGNTEAFF. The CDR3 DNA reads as TGTGCCATCAGGGGTACAGGGAACACTGAAGCTTTCTTT.

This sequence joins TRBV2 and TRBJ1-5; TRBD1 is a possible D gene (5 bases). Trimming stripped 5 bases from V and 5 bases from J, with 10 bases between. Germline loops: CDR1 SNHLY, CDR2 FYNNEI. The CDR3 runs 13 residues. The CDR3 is CASSNAGHQPQHF. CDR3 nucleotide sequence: TGTGCCAGCAGTAACGCAGGGCATCAGCCCCAGCATTTT.

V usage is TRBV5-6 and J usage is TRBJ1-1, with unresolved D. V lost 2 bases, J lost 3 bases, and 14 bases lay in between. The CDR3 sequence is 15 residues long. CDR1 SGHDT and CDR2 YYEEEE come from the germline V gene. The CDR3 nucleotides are TGTGCCAGCAGCTTCACAGTTTTCGGGGACACTGAAGCTTTCTTT. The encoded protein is CASSFTVFGDTEAFF.

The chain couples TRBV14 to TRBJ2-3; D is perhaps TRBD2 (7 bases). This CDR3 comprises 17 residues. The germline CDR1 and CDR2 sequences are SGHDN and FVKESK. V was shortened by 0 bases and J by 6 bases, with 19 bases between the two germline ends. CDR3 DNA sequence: TGTGCCAGCAGCCAAGATGGTAACGGGGGGCCGGAGGATACGCAGTATTTT. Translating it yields CASSQDGNGGPEDTQYF.

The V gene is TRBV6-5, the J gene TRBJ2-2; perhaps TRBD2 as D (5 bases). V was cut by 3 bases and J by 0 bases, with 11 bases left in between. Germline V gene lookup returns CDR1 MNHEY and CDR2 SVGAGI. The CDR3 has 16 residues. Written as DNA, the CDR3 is TGTGCCAGCAGTTATGGCCTAGCTTCGAACACCGGGGAGCTGTTTTTT. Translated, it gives CASSYGLASNTGELFF.

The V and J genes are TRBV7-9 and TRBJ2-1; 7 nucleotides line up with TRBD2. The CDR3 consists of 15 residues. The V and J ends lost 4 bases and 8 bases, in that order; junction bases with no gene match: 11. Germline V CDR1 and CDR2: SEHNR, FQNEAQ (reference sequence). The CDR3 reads CASSSPGGAPDEQFF. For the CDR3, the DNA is TGTGCCAGCAGCTCGCCGGGAGGCGCCCCGGATGAGCAGTTCTTC. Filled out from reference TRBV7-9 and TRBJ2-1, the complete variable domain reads DTGVSQNPRHKITKRGQNVTFRCDPISEHNRLYWYRQTLGQGPEFLTYFQNEAQLEKSRLLSDRFSAERPKGSFSTLEIQRTEQGDSAMYLCASSSPGGAPDEQFFGPGTRLTVL.

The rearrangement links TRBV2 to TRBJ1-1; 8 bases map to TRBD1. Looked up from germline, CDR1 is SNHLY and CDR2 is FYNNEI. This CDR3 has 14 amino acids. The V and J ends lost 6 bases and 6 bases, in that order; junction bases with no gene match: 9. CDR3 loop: CASRAGGRGAEAFF. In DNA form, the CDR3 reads TGTGCCAGCAGGGCAGGGGGCCGAGGAGCTGAAGCTTTCTTT.

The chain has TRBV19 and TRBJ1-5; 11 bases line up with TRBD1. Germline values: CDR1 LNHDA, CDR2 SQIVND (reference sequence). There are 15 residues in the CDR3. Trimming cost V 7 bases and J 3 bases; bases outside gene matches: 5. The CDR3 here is CASTPDRGPNQPQHF. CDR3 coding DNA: TGTGCCAGTACCCCGGACAGGGGGCCCAATCAGCCCCAGCATTTT.

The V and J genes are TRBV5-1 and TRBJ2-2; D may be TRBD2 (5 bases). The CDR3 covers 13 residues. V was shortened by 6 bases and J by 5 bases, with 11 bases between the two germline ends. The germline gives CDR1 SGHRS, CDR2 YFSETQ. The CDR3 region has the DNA TGCGCCAGCAAGGCCCCGGGGACCGGGGAGCTGTTTTTT. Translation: CASKAPGTGELFF.

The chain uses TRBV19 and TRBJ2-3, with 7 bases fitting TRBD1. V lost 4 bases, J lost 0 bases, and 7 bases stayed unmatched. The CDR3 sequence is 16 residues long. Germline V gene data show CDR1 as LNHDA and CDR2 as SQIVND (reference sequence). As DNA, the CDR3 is TGTGCCAGTAGTAAACAGGGGACCCCTAGCACAGATACGCAGTATTTT. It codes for CASSKQGTPSTDTQYF.

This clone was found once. The CDR3: CASSLQGMNTEAFF. The CDR3 nucleotides are TGCGCCAGCAGCTTGCAGGGGATGAACACTGAAGCTTTCTTT. The chain has TRBV5-1 and TRBJ1-1; maybe TRBD1 (6 bases). V was trimmed by 1 base and J by 0 bases, leaving 7 bases between them. Germline V gives CDR1 SGHRS, CDR2 YFSETQ. The length of the CDR3 is 14 residues. Full variable domain (rest looked up from reference TRBV5-1 and TRBJ1-1): KAGVTQTPRYLIKTRGQQVTLSCSPISGHRSVSWYQQTPGQGLQFLFEYFSETQRNKGNFPGRFSGRQFSNSRSEMNVSTLELGDSALYLCASSLQGMNTEAFFGQGTRLTVV.

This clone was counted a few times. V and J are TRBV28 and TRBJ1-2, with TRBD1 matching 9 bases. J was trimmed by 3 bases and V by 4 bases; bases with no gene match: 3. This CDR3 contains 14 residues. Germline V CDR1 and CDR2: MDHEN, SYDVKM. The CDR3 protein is CASSSGTGYYGYTF. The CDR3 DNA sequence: TGTGCCAGCAGTTCCGGGACAGGGTACTATGGCTACACCTTC.

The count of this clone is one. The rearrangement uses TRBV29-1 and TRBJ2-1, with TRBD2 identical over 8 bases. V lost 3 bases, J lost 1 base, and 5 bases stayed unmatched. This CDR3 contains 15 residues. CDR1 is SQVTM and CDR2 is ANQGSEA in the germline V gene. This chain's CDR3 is CSVDRGGLSYNEQFF. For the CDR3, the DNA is TGCAGCGTTGACCGGGGGGGCCTATCCTACAATGAGCAGTTCTTC.

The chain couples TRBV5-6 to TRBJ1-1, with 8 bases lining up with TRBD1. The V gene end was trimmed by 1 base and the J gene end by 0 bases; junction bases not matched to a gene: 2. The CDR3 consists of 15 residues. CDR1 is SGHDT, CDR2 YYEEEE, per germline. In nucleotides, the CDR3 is TGTGCCAGCAGCTTGCAGGGGGCGCTGAACACTGAAGCTTTCTTT. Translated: CASSLQGALNTEAFF.

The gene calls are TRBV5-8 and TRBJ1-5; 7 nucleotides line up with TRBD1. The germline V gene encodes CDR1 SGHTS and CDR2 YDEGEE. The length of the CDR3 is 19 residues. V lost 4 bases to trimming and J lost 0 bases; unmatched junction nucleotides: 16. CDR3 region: CASSRDRDSLINSNQPQHF. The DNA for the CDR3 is TGTGCCAGCAGCCGGGACCGGGACAGTCTCATTAATAGCAATCAGCCCCAGCATTTT.

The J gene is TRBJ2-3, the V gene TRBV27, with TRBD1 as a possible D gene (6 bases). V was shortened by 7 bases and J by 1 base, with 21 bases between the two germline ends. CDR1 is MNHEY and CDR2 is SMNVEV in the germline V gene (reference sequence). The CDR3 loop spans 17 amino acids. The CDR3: CASIVVPQGIRTDTQYF. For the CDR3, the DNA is TGTGCCAGCATCGTGGTCCCGCAGGGGATACGCACAGATACGCAGTATTTT.

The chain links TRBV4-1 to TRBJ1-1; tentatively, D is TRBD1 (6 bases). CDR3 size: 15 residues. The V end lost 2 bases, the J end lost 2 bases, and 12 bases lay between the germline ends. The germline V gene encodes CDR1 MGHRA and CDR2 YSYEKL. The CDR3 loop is CASSQIQGGNTEAFF. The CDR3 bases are TGCGCCAGCAGCCAAATACAGGGTGGAAACACTGAAGCTTTCTTT.

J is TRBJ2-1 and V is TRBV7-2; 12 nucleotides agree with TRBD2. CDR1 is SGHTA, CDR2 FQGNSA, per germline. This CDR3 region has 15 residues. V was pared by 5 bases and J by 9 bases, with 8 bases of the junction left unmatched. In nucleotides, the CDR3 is TGTGCCAGCAGCCCTAGCGGGGGGGCCATGGGTGAGCAGTTCTTC. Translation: CASSPSGGAMGEQFF.

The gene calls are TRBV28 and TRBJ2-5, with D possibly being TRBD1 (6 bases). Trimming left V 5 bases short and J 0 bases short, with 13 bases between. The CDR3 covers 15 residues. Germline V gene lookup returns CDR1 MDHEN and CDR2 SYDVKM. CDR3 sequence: CASSLQGTDQETQYF. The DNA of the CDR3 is TGTGCCAGCAGTCTACAGGGCACTGACCAAGAGACCCAGTACTTC.